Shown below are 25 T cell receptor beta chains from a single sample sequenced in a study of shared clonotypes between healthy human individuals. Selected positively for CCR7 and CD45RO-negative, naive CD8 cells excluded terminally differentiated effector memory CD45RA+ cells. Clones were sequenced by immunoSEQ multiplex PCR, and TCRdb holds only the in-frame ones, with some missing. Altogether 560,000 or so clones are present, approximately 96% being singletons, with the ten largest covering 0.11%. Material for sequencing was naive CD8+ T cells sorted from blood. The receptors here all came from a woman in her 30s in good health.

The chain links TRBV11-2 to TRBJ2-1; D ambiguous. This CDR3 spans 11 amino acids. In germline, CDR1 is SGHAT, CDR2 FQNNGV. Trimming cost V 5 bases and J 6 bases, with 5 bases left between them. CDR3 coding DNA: TGTGCCAGCAGCCGCACCAATGAGCAGTTCTTC. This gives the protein CASSRTNEQFF.

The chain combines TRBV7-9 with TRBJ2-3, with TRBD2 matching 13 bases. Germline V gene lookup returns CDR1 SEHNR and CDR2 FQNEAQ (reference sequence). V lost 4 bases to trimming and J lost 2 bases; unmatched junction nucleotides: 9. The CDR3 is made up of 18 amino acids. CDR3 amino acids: CASSSLSGLAGPTDTQYF. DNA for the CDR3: TGTGCCAGCAGCTCTCTCTCGGGACTAGCGGGGCCCACAGATACGCAGTATTTT.

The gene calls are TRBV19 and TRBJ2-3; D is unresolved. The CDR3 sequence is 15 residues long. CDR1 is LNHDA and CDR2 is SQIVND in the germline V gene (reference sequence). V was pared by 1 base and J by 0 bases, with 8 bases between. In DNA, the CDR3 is TGTGCCAGTAGTATAGTTACAACTAGCACAGATACGCAGTATTTT. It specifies CASSIVTTSTDTQYF.

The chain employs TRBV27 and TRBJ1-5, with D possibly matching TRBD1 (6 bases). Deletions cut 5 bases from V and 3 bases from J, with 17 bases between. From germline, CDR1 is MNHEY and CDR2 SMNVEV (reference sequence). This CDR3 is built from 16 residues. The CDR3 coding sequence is TGTGCCAGCAGTGCGGACAGCCCGACCCTCAATCAGCCCCAGCATTTT. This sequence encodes CASSADSPTLNQPQHF.

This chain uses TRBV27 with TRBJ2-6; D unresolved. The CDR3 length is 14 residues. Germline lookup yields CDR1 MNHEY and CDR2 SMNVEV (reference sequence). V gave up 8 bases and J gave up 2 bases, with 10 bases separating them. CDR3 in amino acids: CASSPHPGANVLTF. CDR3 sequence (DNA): TGTGCCAGCTCCCCACACCCTGGGGCCAACGTCCTGACTTTC.

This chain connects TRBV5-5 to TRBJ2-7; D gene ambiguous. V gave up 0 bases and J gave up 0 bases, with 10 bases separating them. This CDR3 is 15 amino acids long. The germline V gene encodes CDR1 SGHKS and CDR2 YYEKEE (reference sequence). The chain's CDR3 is CASSLAAGNSYEQYF. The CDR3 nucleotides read TGTGCCAGCAGCTTGGCGGCAGGCAACTCCTACGAGCAGTACTTC.

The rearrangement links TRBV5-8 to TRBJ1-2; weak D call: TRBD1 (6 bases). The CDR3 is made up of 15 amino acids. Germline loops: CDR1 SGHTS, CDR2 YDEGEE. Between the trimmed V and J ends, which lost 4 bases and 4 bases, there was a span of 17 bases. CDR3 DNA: TGTGCCAGCAGCGTCCGGGACATCCCGCTCTATGGCTACACCTTC. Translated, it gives CASSVRDIPLYGYTF.

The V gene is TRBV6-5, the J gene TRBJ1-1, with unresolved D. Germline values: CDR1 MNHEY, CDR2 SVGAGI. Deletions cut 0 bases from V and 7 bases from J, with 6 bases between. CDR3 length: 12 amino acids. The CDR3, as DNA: TGTGCCAGCAGTTACTCTTGGGATGAAGCTTTCTTT. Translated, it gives CASSYSWDEAFF.

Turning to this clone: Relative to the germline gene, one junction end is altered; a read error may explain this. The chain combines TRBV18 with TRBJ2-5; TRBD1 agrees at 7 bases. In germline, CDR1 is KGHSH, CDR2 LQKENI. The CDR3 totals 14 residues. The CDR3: CASSPQGLGETQYF. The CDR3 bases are TGTGCCAGCTCGCCACAGGGGCTTGGGGAGACCCAGTACTTC.

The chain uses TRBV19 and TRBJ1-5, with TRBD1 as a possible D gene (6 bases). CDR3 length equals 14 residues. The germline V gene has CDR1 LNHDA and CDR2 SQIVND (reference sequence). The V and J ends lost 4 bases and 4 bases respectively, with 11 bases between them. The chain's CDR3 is CASSTRDTNQPQHF. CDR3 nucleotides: TGTGCCAGTAGTACCCGGGACACTAATCAGCCCCAGCATTTT.

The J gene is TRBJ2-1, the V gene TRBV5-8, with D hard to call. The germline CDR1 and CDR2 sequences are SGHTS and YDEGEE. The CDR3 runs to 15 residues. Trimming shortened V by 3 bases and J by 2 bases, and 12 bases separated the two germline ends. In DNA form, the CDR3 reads TGTGCCAGCAGCTCATTTTTCGGGCCCTACAATGAGCAGTTCTTC. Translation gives CASSSFFGPYNEQFF.

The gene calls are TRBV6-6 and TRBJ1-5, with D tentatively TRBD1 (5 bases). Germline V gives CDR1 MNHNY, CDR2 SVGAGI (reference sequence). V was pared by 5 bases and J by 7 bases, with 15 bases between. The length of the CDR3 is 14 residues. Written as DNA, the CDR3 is TGTGCCAGCAGTCCCCTCGAGGGGTACCAGCCCCAGCATTTT. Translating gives CASSPLEGYQPQHF.

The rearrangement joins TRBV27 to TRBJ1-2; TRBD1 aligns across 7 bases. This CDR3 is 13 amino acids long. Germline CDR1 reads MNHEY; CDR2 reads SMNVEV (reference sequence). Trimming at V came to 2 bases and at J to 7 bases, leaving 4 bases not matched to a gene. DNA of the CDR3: TGTGCCAGCAGTTTAACAGGGGATAGTGGCTACACCTTC. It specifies CASSLTGDSGYTF.

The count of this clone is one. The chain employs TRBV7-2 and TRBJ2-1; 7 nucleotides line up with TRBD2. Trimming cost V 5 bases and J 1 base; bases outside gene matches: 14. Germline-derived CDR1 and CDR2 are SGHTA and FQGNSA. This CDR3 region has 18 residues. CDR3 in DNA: TGTGCCAGCAGCGGTCGCCGCTTGCTAGCGGTTTCCTACAATGAGCAGTTCTTC. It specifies CASSGRRLLAVSYNEQFF.

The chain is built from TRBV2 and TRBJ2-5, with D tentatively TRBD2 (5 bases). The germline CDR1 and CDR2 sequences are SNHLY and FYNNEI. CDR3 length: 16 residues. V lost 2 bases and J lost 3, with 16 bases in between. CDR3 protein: CASSESATLGEETQYF. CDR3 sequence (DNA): TGTGCCAGCAGTGAATCGGCTACCCTCGGGGAAGAGACCCAGTACTTC.

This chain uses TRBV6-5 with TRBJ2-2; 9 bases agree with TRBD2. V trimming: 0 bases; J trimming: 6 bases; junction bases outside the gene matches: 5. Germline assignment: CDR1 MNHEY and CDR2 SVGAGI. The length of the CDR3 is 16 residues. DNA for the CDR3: TGTGCCAGCAGTTACTCTAGCGGGAGATCGGCCGGGGAGCTGTTTTTT. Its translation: CASSYSSGRSAGELFF.

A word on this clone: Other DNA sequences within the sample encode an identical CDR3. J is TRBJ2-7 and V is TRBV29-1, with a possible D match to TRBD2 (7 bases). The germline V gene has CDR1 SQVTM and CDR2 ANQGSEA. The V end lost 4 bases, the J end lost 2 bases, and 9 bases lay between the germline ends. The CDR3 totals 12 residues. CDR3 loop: CSVVGGAYEQYF. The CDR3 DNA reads TGCAGCGTTGTAGGGGGGGCCTACGAGCAGTACTTC.

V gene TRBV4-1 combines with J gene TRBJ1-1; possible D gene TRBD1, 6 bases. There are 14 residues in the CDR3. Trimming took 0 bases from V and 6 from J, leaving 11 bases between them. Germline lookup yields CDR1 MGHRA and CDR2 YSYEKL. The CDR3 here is CASSQDRGAPEAFF. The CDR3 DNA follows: TGCGCCAGCAGCCAAGATAGGGGGGCCCCTGAAGCTTTCTTT.

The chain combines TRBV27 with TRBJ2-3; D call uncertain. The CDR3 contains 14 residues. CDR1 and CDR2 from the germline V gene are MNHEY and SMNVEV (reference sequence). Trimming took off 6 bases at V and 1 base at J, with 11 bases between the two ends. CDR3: CASSPHPRTDTQYF. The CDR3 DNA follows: TGTGCCAGCAGCCCCCATCCCCGCACAGATACGCAGTATTTT.

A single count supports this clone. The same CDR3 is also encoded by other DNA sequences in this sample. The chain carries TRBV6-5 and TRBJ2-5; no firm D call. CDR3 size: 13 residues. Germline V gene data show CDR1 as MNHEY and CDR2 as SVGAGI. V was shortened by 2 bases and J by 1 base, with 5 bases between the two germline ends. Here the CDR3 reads CASSYGSQETQYF. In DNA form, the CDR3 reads TGTGCCAGCAGTTACGGGTCCCAAGAGACCCAGTACTTC.

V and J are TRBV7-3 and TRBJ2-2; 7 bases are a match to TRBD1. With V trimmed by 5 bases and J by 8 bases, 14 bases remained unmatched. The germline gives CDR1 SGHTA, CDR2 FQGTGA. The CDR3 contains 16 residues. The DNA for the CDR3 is TGTGCCAGCAGCCCTACAGGGGTGTTGGATACAGGGGAGCTGTTTTTT. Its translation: CASSPTGVLDTGELFF.

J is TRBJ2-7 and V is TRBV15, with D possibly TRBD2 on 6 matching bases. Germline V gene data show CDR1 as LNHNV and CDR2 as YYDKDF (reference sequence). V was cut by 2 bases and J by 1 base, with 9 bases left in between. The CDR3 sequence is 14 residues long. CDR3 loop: CATSRPGLSYEQYF. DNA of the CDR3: TGTGCCACCAGCAGACCGGGACTTTCCTACGAGCAGTACTTC.

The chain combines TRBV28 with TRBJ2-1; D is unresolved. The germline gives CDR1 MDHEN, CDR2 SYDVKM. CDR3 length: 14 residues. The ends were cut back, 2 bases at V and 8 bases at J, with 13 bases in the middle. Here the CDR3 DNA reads TGTGCCAGCAGTTTAGGTCGGCTTCGGGATGAGCAGTTCTTC. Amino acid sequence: CASSLGRLRDEQFF.

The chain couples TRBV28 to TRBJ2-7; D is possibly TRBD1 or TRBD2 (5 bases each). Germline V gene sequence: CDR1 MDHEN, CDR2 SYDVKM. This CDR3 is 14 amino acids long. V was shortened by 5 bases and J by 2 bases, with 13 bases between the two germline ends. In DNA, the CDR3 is TGTGCCAGCAGTGGGACCGCTCCCCCCTACGAGCAGTACTTC. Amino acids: CASSGTAPPYEQYF.

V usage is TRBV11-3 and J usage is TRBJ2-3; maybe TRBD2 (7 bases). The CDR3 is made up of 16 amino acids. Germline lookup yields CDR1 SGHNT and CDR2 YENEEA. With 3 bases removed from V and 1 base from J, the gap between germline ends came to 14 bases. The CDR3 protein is CASSLGGGSGTDTQYF. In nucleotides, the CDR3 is TGTGCCAGCAGCTTGGGGGGCGGGAGCGGCACAGATACGCAGTATTTT.